This entry describes one T cell receptor beta chain. The data were obtained in a study of T-cell reconstitution after alpha-beta-depleted transplantation in children. The V gene end was trimmed by 3 bases and the J gene end by 2 bases; junction bases not matched to a gene: 2. CDR1 SGDLS and CDR2 YYNGEE come from the germline V gene. The CDR3 loop spans 13 amino acids. Library preparation (for TCRbeta) was performed with unique molecular identifiers. TCRdb analysed the PCR reads with MiXCR anew, one entry per CDR3 protein. This table holds approximately 510,000 distinct CDR3 sequences, approximately 16% found once.

The input for sequencing was PBMCs from the stem cell graft donor, taken from the stem cell graft. The receptor was derived from a human donor who donated a stem cell graft to a child with acute lymphoblastic leukemia. The chain couples TRBV9 to TRBJ2-7; 7 bases map to TRBD2. The CDR3 here is CASSGGSTYEQYF. In DNA, the CDR3 is TGTGCCAGCAGCGGCGGGAGTACCTACGAGCAGTACTTC.